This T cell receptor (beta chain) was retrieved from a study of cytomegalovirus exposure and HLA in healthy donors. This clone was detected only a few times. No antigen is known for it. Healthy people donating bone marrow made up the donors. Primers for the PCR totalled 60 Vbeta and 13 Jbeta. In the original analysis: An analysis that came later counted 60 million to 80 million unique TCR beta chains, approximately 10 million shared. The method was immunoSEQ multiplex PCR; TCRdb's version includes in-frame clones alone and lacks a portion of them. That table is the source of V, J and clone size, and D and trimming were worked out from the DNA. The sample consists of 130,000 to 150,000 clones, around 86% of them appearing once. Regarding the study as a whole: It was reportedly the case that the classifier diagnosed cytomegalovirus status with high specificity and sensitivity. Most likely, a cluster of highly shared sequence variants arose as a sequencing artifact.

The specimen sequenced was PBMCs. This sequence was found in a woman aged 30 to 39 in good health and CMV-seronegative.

The CDR3 coding sequence is TGTGCCAGCAGCAAATCCCCGACAGGGAATAATGAAAAACTGTTTTTT. Its translation: CASSKSPTGNNEKLFF. The chain links TRBV7-7 to TRBJ1-4; 7 bases line up with TRBD1. V dropped 5 bases and J dropped 4; count of bases not matched to a gene: 10. CDR1 SSHAT and CDR2 FNYEAQ come from the germline V gene (reference sequence). CDR3 length equals 16 residues.